This TCR beta chain was profiled in a study of identical twins. There are 14 residues in the CDR3. Germline V lookup: CDR1 MNHNS, CDR2 SASEGT. As for this clonotype: Germline and junction disagree at one end, which may indicate a read error.

TCRdb fed the 5' RACE reads into MiXCR, producing one record per CDR3 protein. The sample lists 1.5 million to 2 million distinct CDR3 sequences; 25% to 35% were seen once. The specimen was cord blood. V gene TRBV6-1 combines with J gene TRBJ1-1; possibly TRBD1 for D (5 bases). This receptor was obtained from a newborn girl in good health. The CDR3 DNA is TGTGCCAGCAGTGAAGCTGGGACGAACACTGTAGCTTTCTTT. This translates into CASSEAGTNTVAFF.